What follows are 25 T cell receptor beta chains derived from one specimen sequenced in a study of blood T cells in healthy people across ages. It was with a sample-barcoded 5' primer and a J-beta primer mix that a second PCR of roughly 7 to 12 cycles was run. TCRdb processed the 5' RACE reads anew with MiXCR; each CDR3 protein has one entry. The profile shows about 650,000 distinct CDR3 sequences, 32% of them singletons. Sequencing was performed on blood. All receptors come from a woman of 80 years or more in good health.

With regard to this clonotype: A much larger clone sits a single nucleotide away, making a read error possible. The CDR3 DNA sequence: TGTGCCAGCAGCTTACGCGTTAGCGGGGGGGCCGCAGATACGCGGTATTTT. It is translated as CASSLRVSGGAADTRYF. The chain couples TRBV7-6 to TRBJ2-3; 11 nucleotides agree with TRBD2. The CDR3 runs to 17 residues. Per the germline V gene, CDR1 is SGHVS and CDR2 is FNYEAQ.

This clonotype appeared many times. This sequence joins TRBV7-9 and TRBJ2-7; 10 bases agree with TRBD2. The length of the CDR3 is 15 residues. Germline V gene data show CDR1 as SEHNR and CDR2 as FQNEAQ (reference sequence). The junction had 8 bases not matched to a gene; V was cut back by 5 bases and J by 4 bases. Here the CDR3 reads CASSAEGLAAYEQYF. Written as DNA, the CDR3 is TGTGCCAGCAGCGCGGAAGGACTAGCGGCGTACGAGCAGTACTTC.

The sample holds a few counts of this clonotype. This may arise from a read error, as a much more abundant clone is one base away. CDR3 DNA: TGCAGTGCTAGACCGGGCCTATTGATGGCAGATACGCAGTATTTT. The encoded protein is CSARPGLLMADTQYF. The chain is built from TRBV20-1 and TRBJ2-3; D ambiguous. V lost 2 bases, J lost 4 bases, and 16 bases lay in between. Germline CDR1 reads DFQATT; CDR2 reads SNEGSKA (reference sequence). CDR3 length: 15 amino acids.

The chain joins TRBV10-3 to TRBJ1-5; D is uncertain. V lost 2 bases and J lost 4, with 9 bases in between. CDR3 size: 14 residues. Per the germline V gene, CDR1 is ENHRY and CDR2 is SYGVKD. Here the CDR3 DNA reads TGTGCCATCAGTGAGATGGAGGCTAATCAGCCCCAGCATTTT. Translating it yields CAISEMEANQPQHF.

The gene calls are TRBV29-1 and TRBJ1-1; 10 bases are a match to TRBD1. The CDR3 covers 13 residues. Germline lookup yields CDR1 SQVTM and CDR2 ANQGSEA. After removal of 6 bases from V and 6 bases from J, the junction contained 7 bases not matched to a gene. The CDR3 coding sequence is TGCAGCGTAGACGGGACAGGGGTCCCTGAAGCTTTCTTT. This gives the protein CSVDGTGVPEAFF.

Of note for this clonotype: A much larger clone sits a single nucleotide away, making a read error possible. The DNA is omitted, as the CDR3 cannot be located on it reliably, and the CDR3 follows TCRdb's listing. The rearrangement uses TRBV5-5 and TRBJ1-4; the table assigns TRBD1, which was not confirmed against the DNA. Ends included, the CDR3 has 17 residues. The germline V gene has CDR1 SGHKS and CDR2 YYEKEE (reference sequence). Here the CDR3 reads CASSFGQGAPTNEKRFF.

Ten or more counts support this clonotype. The chain uses TRBV9 and TRBJ2-1; TRBD2 might be the D (5 bases). Trimming shortened V by 4 bases and J by 3 bases, and 11 bases separated the two germline ends. In germline, CDR1 is SGDLS, CDR2 YYNGEE. This CDR3 has 14 amino acids. In DNA form, the CDR3 reads TGTGCCAGCAGCCCCCGAGGGAACTACAATGAGCAGTTCTTC. Amino acids: CASSPRGNYNEQFF. The variable domain in full, with the rest retrieved from reference TRBV9 and TRBJ2-1, is DSGVTQTPKHLITATGQRVTLRCSPRSGDLSVYWYQQSLDQGLQFLIQYYNGEERAKGNILERFSAQQFPDLHSELNLSSLELGDSALYFCASSPRGNYNEQFFGPGTRLTVL.

There are many counts of this clonotype. The V and J genes are TRBV19 and TRBJ1-2, with TRBD1 as a possible D gene (6 bases). CDR1 and CDR2 from the germline V gene are LNHDA and SQIVND (reference sequence). The CDR3 spans 13 residues. The V end was cut by 4 bases, the J end by 5 bases, with 11 bases between. This CDR3 reads CASSTGQKYGYTF. The CDR3 bases are TGTGCCAGTAGTACCGGACAGAAGTATGGCTACACCTTC.

A remark on this clonotype: A much larger clonotype is one base distant, so this may be a read error. The CDR3 loop reads CASGSLQRTYNEQFF. The CDR3 coding sequence is TGTGCCAGCGGCTCCCTCCAGCGGACCTACAATGAGCAGTTCTTC. The chain has TRBV7-9 and TRBJ2-1; D possibly corresponds to TRBD2 (5 bases). The CDR3 has 15 residues. Germline V gene sequence: CDR1 SEHNR, CDR2 FQNEAQ (reference sequence). Trimming left V 8 bases short and J 2 bases short, with 16 bases between.

Notes on this clonotype: Given a much more abundant clone one base away, this may be a read error. V usage is TRBV19 and J usage is TRBJ2-1, with TRBD1 as a possible D gene (6 bases). The CDR3 sequence is 16 residues long. CDR1 and CDR2 from the germline V gene are LNHDA and SQIVND (reference sequence). Trimming left V 9 bases short and J 5 bases short, with 23 bases between. The CDR3 here is CASRHLGQGPDNEQFF. The CDR3 nucleotides read TGTGCCAGCAGACACCTAGGGCAGGGGCCGGACAATGAGCAGTTCTTC.

Turning to this clonotype: A much more abundant neighbour one base away suggests this may be a read error. The gene calls are TRBV24-1 and TRBJ2-1, with D tentatively TRBD2 (6 bases). This CDR3 region has 16 residues. V lost 0 bases and J 1 base, leaving 9 bases between the germline ends. CDR1 KGHDR and CDR2 SFDVKD come from the germline V gene. The CDR3 sequence is CATSDLGGSSYNEQFF. DNA for the CDR3: TGTGCCACCAGTGATTTGGGAGGGTCATCCTACAATGAGCAGTTCTTC.

Many counts were recorded for this clonotype. The rearrangement uses TRBV5-1 and TRBJ2-1; D is possibly TRBD1 or TRBD2 (5 bases each). CDR1 and CDR2 from the germline V gene are SGHRS and YFSETQ. The V end lost 1 base, the J end lost 8 bases, and 7 bases lay between the germline ends. The CDR3 covers 12 residues. The chain's CDR3 is CASSLMGDEQFF. The CDR3 DNA is TGCGCCAGCAGCTTGATGGGGGATGAGCAGTTCTTC.

The chain has TRBV3-1 and TRBJ2-7; TRBD1 agrees at 7 bases. Germline V gene data show CDR1 as LGHDT and CDR2 as YNNKEL (reference sequence). The CDR3 loop spans 16 amino acids. V was pared by 0 bases and J by 0 bases, with 5 bases of the junction left unmatched. The CDR3 loop reads CASSQDKDRFSYEQYF. The DNA for the CDR3 is TGTGCCAGCAGCCAAGATAAGGACAGGTTCTCCTACGAGCAGTACTTC.

This clonotype was detected ten times or more. This chain joins TRBV27 and TRBJ1-2; 8 positions match TRBD1. Germline trimming cut 8 bases from V and 7 bases from J; bases unmatched to any gene: 9. Germline V gene sequence: CDR1 MNHEY, CDR2 SMNVEV (reference sequence). The CDR3 covers 13 residues. The DNA of the CDR3 is TGTGCCAGCCAGACAGGGGACCTATCTGGCTACACCTTC. Encoded protein: CASQTGDLSGYTF.

The V call is TRBV5-8, the J call TRBJ2-3, with D tentatively TRBD1 (5 bases). Germline V gene data show CDR1 as SGHTS and CDR2 as YDEGEE. The germline V and J ends were trimmed by 2 bases and 5 bases, with 9 bases remaining between them. The CDR3 sequence is 13 residues long. CDR3 sequence: CASSFHRIDTQYF. The CDR3 DNA is TGTGCCAGCAGCTTTCACAGGATAGATACGCAGTATTTT.

The chain links TRBV21-1 to TRBJ1-5; the D call of TRBD1 is as the table states it, not checked on the DNA. TRBV21-1 is flagged as a pseudogene. There are 15 residues in the CDR3. CDR3 loop: CASSKTDRLNQPQHF. In DNA, the CDR3 is TGTGCCAGCAGCAAAACGGACAGGTTGAATCAGCCCCAGCATTTT.

This clonotype was counted many times. This may arise from a read error, as a much more abundant clone is one base away. The V call is TRBV20-1, the J call TRBJ2-2, with D maybe TRBD1 (6 bases). The germline CDR1 and CDR2 sequences are DFQATT and SNEGSKA (reference sequence). The length of the CDR3 is 15 residues. CDR3 sequence: CSATPGTTNTGERFF. DNA of the CDR3: TGCAGTGCTACCCCCGGGACAACGAACACCGGGGAGCGGTTTTTT.

V usage is TRBV6-1 and J usage is TRBJ1-4; maybe TRBD1 (5 bases). The germline V gene has CDR1 MNHNS and CDR2 SASEGT. With 3 bases removed from V and 2 bases from J, the gap between germline ends came to 22 bases. The CDR3 has 19 amino acids. The CDR3 region has the DNA TGTGCCAGCAGTGAGGCGGGACGGGGGAACCTCGGGACTAATGAAAAACTGTTTTTT. As protein: CASSEAGRGNLGTNEKLFF.

This clonotype appeared many times. CDR3 coding DNA: TGTGCCAGCAATATAGGGGGACAGGGGCAAGAGACCCAGTACTTC. It specifies CASNIGGQGQETQYF. This sequence joins TRBV6-1 and TRBJ2-5, with 10 positions matching TRBD1. V was pared by 7 bases and J by 2 bases, with 7 bases of the junction left unmatched. From germline, CDR1 is MNHNS and CDR2 SASEGT. This CDR3 region has 15 residues.

This clonotype was found many times. The chain is built from TRBV7-2 and TRBJ2-7; maybe TRBD1 (6 bases). This CDR3 region has 14 residues. Germline assignment: CDR1 SGHTA and CDR2 FQGNSA. Trimming took 3 bases from V and 1 from J, leaving 10 bases between them. The CDR3 protein is CASSFWTESYEQYF. The CDR3 nucleotides read TGTGCCAGCAGCTTTTGGACAGAATCCTACGAGCAGTACTTC.

Ten or more counts support this clonotype. CDR3 DNA: TGTGCCTGGAGTGAGCTGGGGACAGGGAACGAGCAGTACTTC. Residues: CAWSELGTGNEQYF. V is TRBV30 and J is TRBJ2-7, with 9 positions matching TRBD1. V was clipped by 1 base and J by 5 bases; unmatched bases: 6. This CDR3 has 14 amino acids. The germline gives CDR1 GTSNPN, CDR2 SVGIG (reference sequence).

The CDR3 DNA reads as TGTGCCAGCAGCGTAGGAACTAGCGGGGTCTACAATGAGCAGTACTTC. Protein sequence: CASSVGTSGVYNEQYF. The genes are TRBV9 and TRBJ2-5; 10 nucleotides align to TRBD2. J gave up 11 bases and V 0 bases, and 13 bases lay outside the gene matches. Germline-derived CDR1 and CDR2 are SGDLS and YYNGEE. The length of the CDR3 is 16 residues. The full variable domain, its missing parts supplied by reference TRBV9 and TRBJ2-5, is DSGVTQTPKHLITATGQRVTLRCSPRSGDLSVYWYQQSLDQGLQFLIQYYNGEERAKGNILERFSAQQFPDLHSELNLSSLELGDSALYFCASSVGTSGVYNEQYFGPGTRLLVL.

DNA of the CDR3: TGTGCCAGCAGCGACCGACAGGGAGGGACTGAAGCTTTCTTT. Its protein is CASSDRQGGTEAFF. The rearrangement uses TRBV7-6 and TRBJ1-1; 7 nucleotides align to TRBD1. The CDR3 runs 14 residues. The germline V gene has CDR1 SGHVS and CDR2 FNYEAQ. Trimming removed 5 bases from V and 5 bases from J; junction bases left unmatched: 8.

This clonotype was seen a handful of times. The chain uses TRBV12-3 or TRBV12-4 and TRBJ2-2; D ambiguous. The CDR3 runs to 13 residues. V shed 3 bases and J shed 6 bases, with 8 bases lying between them. CDR3: CASSFYSPGELFF. The DNA of the CDR3 is TGTGCCAGCAGTTTCTATAGTCCCGGGGAGCTGTTTTTT.

This clonotype has a handful of counts. The rearrangement links TRBV28 to TRBJ1-1, with D unclear. The CDR3 extends over 15 amino acids. Trimming stripped 6 bases from V and 1 base from J, with 15 bases between. CDR1 and CDR2 (germline): MDHEN, SYDVKM. The CDR3 DNA follows: TGTGCCAGCAGCCCGACGGGTCAGAGGAACACTGAAGCTTTCTTT. It yields the protein CASSPTGQRNTEAFF.